This T cell receptor (beta chain) was sequenced during a study of T cells in Graves' hyperthyroidism and ophthalmopathy. Germline V gene lookup returns CDR1 DFQATT and CDR2 SNEGSKA (reference sequence). There are 15 residues in the CDR3. Only a few counts were recorded for this clonotype. The germline gene is not matched at one end of the junction; a read error may be the cause. Authors of the study amplified TCR beta CDR3 regions from RNA transcripts. HTBI primers were employed in a first-round RT-PCR of the TCR CDR3. TCRdb re-called the multiplex PCR reads with MiXCR, one entry per CDR3 protein. The sample shows approximately 400,000 distinct CDR3 sequences, more than 15% of them seen only once.

The gene calls are TRBV20-1 and TRBJ2-1; 8 bases align to TRBD2. The sequencing sample was made of blood. The TCR was taken from a woman aged 18-29 years with Graves' hyperthyroidism that later progressed to Graves' ophthalmopathy. The CDR3 here is CSARSSGTGYNGQFF. CDR3 nucleotide sequence: TGCAGTGCTAGAAGTAGCGGGACTGGTTACAATGGGCAGTTCTTC.